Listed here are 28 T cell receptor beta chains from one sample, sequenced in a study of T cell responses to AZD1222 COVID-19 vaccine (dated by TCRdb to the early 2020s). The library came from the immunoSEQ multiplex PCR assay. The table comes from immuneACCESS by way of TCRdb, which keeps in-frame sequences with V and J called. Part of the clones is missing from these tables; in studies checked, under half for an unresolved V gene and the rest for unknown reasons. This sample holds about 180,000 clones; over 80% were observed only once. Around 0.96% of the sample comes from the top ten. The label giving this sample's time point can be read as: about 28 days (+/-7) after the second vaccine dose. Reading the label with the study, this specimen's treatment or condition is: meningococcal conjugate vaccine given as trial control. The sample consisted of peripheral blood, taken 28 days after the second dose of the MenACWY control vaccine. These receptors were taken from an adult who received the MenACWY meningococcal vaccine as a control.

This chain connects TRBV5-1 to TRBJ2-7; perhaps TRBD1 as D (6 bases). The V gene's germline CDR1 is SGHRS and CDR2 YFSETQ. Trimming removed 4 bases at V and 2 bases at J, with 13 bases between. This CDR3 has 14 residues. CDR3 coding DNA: TGCGCCAGCAGCCTGTGGACAGAGACCTACGAGCAGTACTTC. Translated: CASSLWTETYEQYF. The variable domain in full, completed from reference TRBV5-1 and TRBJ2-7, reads KAGVTQTPRYLIKTRGQQVTLSCSPISGHRSVSWYQQTPGQGLQFLFEYFSETQRNKGNFPGRFSGRQFSNSRSEMNVSTLELGDSALYLCASSLWTETYEQYFGPGTRLTVT.

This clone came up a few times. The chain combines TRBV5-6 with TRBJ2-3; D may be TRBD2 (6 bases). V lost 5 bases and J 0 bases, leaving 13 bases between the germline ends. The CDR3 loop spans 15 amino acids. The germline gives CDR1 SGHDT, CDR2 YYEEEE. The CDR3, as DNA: TGTGCCAGCAGTTTCGCCGGGGGTAGCACAGATACGCAGTATTTT. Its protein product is CASSFAGGSTDTQYF.

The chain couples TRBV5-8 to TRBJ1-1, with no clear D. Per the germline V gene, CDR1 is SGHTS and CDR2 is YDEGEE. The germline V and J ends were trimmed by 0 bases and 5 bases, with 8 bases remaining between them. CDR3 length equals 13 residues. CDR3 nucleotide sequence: TGTGCCAGCAGCTTGGATCCGGAAACTGAAGCTTTCTTT. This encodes CASSLDPETEAFF. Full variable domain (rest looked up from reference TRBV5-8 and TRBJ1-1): EAGVTQSPTHLIKTRGQQATLRCSPISGHTSVYWYQQALGLGLQFLLWYDEGEERNRGNFPPRFSGRQFPNYSSELNVNALELEDSALYLCASSLDPETEAFFGQGTRLTVV.

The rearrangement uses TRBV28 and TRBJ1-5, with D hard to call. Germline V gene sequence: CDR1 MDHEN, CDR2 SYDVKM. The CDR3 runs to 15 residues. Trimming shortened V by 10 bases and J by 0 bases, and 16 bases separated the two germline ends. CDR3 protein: CATRLGTDSNQPQHF. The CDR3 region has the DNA TGTGCCACCCGCTTGGGTACGGATAGCAATCAGCCCCAGCATTTT.

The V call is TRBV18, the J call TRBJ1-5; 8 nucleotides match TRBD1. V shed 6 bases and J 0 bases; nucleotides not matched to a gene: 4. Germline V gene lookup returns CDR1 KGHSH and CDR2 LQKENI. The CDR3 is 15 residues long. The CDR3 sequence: CASSDRGNSNQPQHF. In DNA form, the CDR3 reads TGTGCCAGCTCCGACAGGGGTAATAGCAATCAGCCCCAGCATTTT.

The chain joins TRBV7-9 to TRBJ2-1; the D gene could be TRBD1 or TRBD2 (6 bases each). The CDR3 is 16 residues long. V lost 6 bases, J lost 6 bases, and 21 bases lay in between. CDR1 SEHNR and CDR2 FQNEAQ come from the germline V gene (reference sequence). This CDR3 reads CASSSQGGPRLNEQFF. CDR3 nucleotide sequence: TGTGCCAGCAGTTCTCAAGGGGGGCCGAGGCTCAATGAGCAGTTCTTC. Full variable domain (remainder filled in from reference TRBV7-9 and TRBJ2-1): DTGVSQNPRHKITKRGQNVTFRCDPISEHNRLYWYRQTLGQGPEFLTYFQNEAQLEKSRLLSDRFSAERPKGSFSTLEIQRTEQGDSAMYLCASSSQGGPRLNEQFFGPGTRLTVL.

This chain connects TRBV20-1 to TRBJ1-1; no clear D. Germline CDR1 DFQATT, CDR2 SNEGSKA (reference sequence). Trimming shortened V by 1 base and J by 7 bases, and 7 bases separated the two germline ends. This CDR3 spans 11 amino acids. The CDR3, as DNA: TGCAGTGCTAGAGGACCGATTGAAGCTTTCTTT. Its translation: CSARGPIEAFF.

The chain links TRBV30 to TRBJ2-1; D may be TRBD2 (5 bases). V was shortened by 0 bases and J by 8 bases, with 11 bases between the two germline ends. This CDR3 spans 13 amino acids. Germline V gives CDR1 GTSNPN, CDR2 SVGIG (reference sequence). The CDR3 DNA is TGTGCCTGGAGTGTTTGGACTTTTGATGAGCAGTTCTTC. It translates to CAWSVWTFDEQFF.

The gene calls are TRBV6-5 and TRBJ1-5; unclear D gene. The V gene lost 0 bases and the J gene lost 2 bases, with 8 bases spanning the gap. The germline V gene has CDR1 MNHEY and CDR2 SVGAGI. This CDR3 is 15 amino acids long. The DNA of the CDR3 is TGTGCCAGCAGTTACTCACGGGTGGGCAATCAGCCCCAGCATTTT. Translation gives CASSYSRVGNQPQHF.

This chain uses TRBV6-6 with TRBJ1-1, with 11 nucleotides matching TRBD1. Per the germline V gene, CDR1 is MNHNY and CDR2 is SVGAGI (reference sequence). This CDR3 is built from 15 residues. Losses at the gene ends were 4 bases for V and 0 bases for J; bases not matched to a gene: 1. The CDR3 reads CASSWTGGMNTEAFF. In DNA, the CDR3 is TGTGCCAGCAGTTGGACAGGGGGCATGAACACTGAAGCTTTCTTT.

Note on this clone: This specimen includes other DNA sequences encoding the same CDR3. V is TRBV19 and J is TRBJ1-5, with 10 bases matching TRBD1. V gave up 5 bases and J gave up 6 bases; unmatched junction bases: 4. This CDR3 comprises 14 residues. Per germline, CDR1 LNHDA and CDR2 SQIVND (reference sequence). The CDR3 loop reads CASSQGQGRQPQHF. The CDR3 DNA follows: TGTGCCAGTAGTCAGGGACAGGGGCGTCAGCCCCAGCATTTT.

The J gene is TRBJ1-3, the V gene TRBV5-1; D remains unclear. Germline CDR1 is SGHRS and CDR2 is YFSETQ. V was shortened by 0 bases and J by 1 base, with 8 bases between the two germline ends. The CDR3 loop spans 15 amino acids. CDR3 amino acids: CASSLGSSSGNTIYF. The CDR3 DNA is TGCGCCAGCAGCTTGGGTTCATCATCTGGAAACACCATATATTTT.

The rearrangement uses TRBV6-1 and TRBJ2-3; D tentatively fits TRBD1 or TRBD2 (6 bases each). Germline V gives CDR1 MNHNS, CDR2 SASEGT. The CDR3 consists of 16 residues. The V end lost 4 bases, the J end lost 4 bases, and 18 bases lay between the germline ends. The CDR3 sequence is CASSVRGAFNPDTQYF. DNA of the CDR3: TGTGCCAGCAGTGTTAGGGGGGCCTTTAATCCAGATACGCAGTATTTT.

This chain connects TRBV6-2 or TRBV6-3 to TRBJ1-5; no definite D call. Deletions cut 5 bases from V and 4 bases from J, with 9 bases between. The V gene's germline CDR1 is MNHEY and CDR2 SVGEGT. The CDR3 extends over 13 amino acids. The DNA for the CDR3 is TGTGCCAGCAGTGTACTAGGGAATCAGCCCCAGCATTTT. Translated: CASSVLGNQPQHF.

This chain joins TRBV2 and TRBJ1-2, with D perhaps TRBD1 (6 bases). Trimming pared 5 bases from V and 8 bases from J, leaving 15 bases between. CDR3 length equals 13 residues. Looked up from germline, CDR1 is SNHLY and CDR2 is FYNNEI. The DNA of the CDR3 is TGTGCCAGCAGTTACAACAGGGTGGAAGGCTACACCTTC. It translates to CASSYNRVEGYTF.

The CDR3 region has the DNA TGTGCCAGCAGTTACTCGAGGACAGGAGATTCACCCCTCCACTTT. Translating gives CASSYSRTGDSPLHF. V and J are TRBV6-5 and TRBJ1-6; 7 nucleotides match TRBD1. J was trimmed by 8 bases and V by 0 bases; bases with no gene match: 4. Germline values: CDR1 MNHEY, CDR2 SVGAGI. This CDR3 spans 15 amino acids.

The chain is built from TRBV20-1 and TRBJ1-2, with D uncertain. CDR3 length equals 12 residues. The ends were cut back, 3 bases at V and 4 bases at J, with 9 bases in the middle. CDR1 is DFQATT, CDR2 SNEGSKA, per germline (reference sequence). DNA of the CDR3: TGCAGTGCTAGTCGGGCAGGCTATGGCTACACCTTC. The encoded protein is CSASRAGYGYTF.

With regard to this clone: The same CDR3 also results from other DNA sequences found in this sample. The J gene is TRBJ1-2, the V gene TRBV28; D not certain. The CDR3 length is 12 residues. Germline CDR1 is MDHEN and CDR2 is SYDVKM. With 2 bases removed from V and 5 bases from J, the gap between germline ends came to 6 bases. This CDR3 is CASSLSGYGYTF. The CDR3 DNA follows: TGTGCCAGCAGTTTAAGTGGGTATGGCTACACCTTC.

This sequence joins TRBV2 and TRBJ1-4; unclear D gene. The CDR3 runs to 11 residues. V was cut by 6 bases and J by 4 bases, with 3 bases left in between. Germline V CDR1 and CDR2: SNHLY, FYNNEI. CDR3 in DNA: TGTGCCAGCAGCCTTAATGAAAAACTGTTTTTT. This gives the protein CASSLNEKLFF.

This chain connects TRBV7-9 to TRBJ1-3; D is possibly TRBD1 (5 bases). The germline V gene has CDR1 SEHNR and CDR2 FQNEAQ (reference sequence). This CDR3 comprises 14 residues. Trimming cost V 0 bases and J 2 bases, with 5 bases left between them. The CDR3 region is CASSLAGAGNTIYF. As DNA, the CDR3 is TGTGCCAGCAGCTTAGCGGGGGCTGGAAACACCATATATTTT.

CDR3 nucleotide sequence: TGTGCCAGCATGGGGGGGACCGGGGAGCTGTTTTTT. Translated, it gives CASMGGTGELFF. The chain employs TRBV6-5 and TRBJ2-2, with 7 bases fitting TRBD2. Germline CDR1 is MNHEY and CDR2 is SVGAGI. The CDR3 extends over 12 amino acids. With 7 bases clipped from V and 5 bases from J, the junction kept 1 base outside the gene matches.

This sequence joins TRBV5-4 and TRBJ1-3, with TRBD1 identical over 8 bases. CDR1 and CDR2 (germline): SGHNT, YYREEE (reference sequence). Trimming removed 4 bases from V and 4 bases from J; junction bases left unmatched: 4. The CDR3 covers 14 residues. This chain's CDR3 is CASSNQGAGNTIYF. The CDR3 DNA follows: TGTGCCAGCAGCAATCAGGGGGCCGGAAACACCATATATTTT.

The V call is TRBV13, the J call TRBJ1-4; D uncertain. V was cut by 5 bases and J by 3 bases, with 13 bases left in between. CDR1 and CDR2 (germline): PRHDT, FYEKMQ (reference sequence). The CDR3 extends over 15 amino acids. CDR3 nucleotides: TGTGCCAGCAGCCCCTCTCGGGGATCTAATGAAAAACTGTTTTTT. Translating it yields CASSPSRGSNEKLFF.

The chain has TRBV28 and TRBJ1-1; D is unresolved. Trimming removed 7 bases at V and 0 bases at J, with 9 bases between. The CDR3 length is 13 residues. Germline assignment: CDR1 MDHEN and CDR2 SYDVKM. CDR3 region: CASIKAMNTEAFF. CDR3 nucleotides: TGTGCCAGCATAAAGGCTATGAACACTGAAGCTTTCTTT.

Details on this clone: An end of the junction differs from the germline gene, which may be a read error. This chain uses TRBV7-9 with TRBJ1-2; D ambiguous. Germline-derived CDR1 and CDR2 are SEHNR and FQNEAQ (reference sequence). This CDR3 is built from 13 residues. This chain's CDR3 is CASTLTGDSGYTF. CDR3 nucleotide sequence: TGTGCCAGCACCTTAACTGGCGACTCTGGCTACACCTTC.

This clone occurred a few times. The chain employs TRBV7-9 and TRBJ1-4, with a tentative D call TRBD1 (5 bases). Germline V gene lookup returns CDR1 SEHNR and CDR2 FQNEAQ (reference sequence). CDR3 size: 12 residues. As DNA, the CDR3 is TGTGCGGGAAGGGGATTGGGTGAAAAACTGTTTTTT. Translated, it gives CAGRGLGEKLFF.

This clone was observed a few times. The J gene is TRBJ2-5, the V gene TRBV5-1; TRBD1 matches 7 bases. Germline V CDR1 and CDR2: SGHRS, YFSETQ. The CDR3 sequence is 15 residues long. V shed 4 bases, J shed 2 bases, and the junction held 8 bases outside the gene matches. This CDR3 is CASSETGMYQETQYF. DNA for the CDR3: TGCGCCAGCAGCGAGACAGGGATGTATCAAGAGACCCAGTACTTC. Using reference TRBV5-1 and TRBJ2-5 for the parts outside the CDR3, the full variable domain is KAGVTQTPRYLIKTRGQQVTLSCSPISGHRSVSWYQQTPGQGLQFLFEYFSETQRNKGNFPGRFSGRQFSNSRSEMNVSTLELGDSALYLCASSETGMYQETQYFGPGTRLLVL.

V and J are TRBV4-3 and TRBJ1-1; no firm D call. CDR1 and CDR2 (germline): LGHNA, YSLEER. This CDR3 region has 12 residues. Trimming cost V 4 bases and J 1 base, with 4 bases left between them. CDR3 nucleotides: TGCGCCAGCAGCCTATCGAACACTGAAGCTTTCTTT. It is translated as CASSLSNTEAFF.